Included here is one T cell receptor (beta chain) sequence, with context. The target antigen is unknown. Assay used: immunoSEQ multiplex PCR; TCRdb lists only in-frame clones, some missing. This repertoire shows 120,000 or so clones, over 85% found once; its top ten account for under 2%. These data belong to a study of cytomegalovirus exposure and HLA in healthy donors. Overall study context: The 100 to 150 validation repertoires matched the 666 first-cohort repertoires in platform, a later analysis reported. Whole-study results and caveats: 150 to 200 TCR beta chains were listed as cytomegalovirus-associated.

Sequenced material: PBMCs. The clonotype was recovered from a woman between 18 and 30 years old in good health and CMV-seronegative.

Here the CDR3 DNA reads TGTGCCAGCAGCGACAGGGGGCCTTCCTCTGGGGCCAACGTCCTGACTTTC. It specifies CASSDRGPSSGANVLTF. The V gene is TRBV21-1, the J gene TRBJ2-6; the table gives TRBD1 as D, unverified against the DNA. TRBV21-1 is labeled a pseudogene. This CDR3 is built from 17 residues.